This TCR beta chain comes out of a study of control samples from healthy donors and cancer patients. J was trimmed by 3 bases and V by 4 bases; bases with no gene match: 2. The CDR3 has 14 residues. Germline V gives CDR1 SGHTA, CDR2 FQGNSA. Clones were read by immunoSEQ multiplex PCR, and TCRdb kept only the in-frame ones, dropping some. The sample has some 210,000 clones, roughly nine tenths seen once. The chain is built from TRBV7-2 and TRBJ2-1; TRBD1 matches at 8 bases. Sample: blood. The TCR sequence derives from a man aged 25 to 40 in good health. Written as DNA, the CDR3 is TGTGCCAGCAGCTCCGGACAGGGCTACAATGAGCAGTTCTTC. This translates into CASSSGQGYNEQFF.